The entry below describes one T cell receptor (beta chain). No cognate antigen has been identified for it. Per-base quality was not reported, and no clone a single base away is much larger than it. This sample is part of a study of CD8 T cells in Susac syndrome (dated by TCRdb to the late 2010s). A note on the overall study: Of the Susac syndrome patients who were sequenced, roughly 8 were in clinical remission while roughly six had clinically active disease. Susac syndrome patients were therapy-naive, on corticosteroids (some also receiving IVIg), or on IVIg alone at blood withdrawal. The study used repertoire sequencing to test whether antigen drove CD8+ T cell activation and differentiation in Susac syndrome. The study compared CD8+ T cell repertoire clonality among 12 healthy donors, roughly 14 Susac syndrome patients and about 16 multiple sclerosis patients.

What the research found in general, with its limitations: The TCR sequencing and HLA analysis was acknowledged to have included a relatively small number of individuals. Fewer than 20 Susac-specific public clones were identified in the total CD8+ repertoire, and five Susac-specific public clones were identified in the CD8+ TEMRA repertoire. Clonal expansion was observed in Susac syndrome CD8+ repertoires, with the highest expansion in CD8+ TEMRA cells and greater expansion in clinically active than in remitting patients.

V trim: 0 bases; J trim: 4 bases; unmatched bases: 6. CDR1 and CDR2, looked up from the germline V gene, are LGHNA and YNFKEQ. From the cysteine up to the phenylalanine, the CDR3 has a length of 16 residues. The CDR3 DNA has 48 bases and is translated from base 1. RNA was extracted using the RNeasy kit, and roughly 0.5 to 1 ug of the RNA was reverse transcribed with random hexamers. TCR beta CDR3 regions were amplified with the immunoSEQ multiplex PCR assay covering 54 Vbeta and 13 Jbeta segments. PCR amplification bias was corrected using a synthetic template baseline for primer optimization and computational correction. Under the source paper's analysis protocol: Reads were annotated to V, D and J genes according to IMGT and were analyzed with immunoSEQ Analyzer, with only productive sequences retained. To calculate clonality, Shannon entropy was normalized by log2 of the number of productive unique sequences and then subtracted from one. Public and private clones were assessed among the 100 most prevalent clones of each patient and control. Susac-specific clones were defined as absent from healthy and MS cohorts, 1052 published viral clones and other ImmuneACCESS disease sequences. The public sequencing data were trimmed at Q25 with fastp and processed into clonotypes with MiXCR by TCRdb, which kept only in-frame beta chains. All rows with the same CDR3 protein become a single entry with the most common DNA and genes. In this record, the V and J calls reflect TCRdb's handling and not the investigators' own analysis. This sample lists 70,000 to 100,000 distinct CDR3 sequences; about 96% were detected once. The biggest ten clones account for 0.55% to 0.75% of the sample.

Peripheral blood CD8+ and CD4+ T cells from healthy donors, Susac syndrome patients and multiple sclerosis patients were profiled by high-throughput TCR beta sequencing. Susac syndrome patients met recently defined diagnostic criteria for definite or probable disease. Bulk CD8+ and CD4+ T cells were purified by magnetic negative isolation, whereas CD8+ TEMRA cells were enriched by FACS. Blood was drawn into EDTA tubes, processed within 24 hours, and PBMCs were isolated by density gradient centrifugation. PBMCs intended for TCR sequencing were cryopreserved in liquid nitrogen and thawed later in a water bath at 37 degrees C. The sorted or isolated CD4+, CD8+ and CD8+ TEMRA cells reached a purity of at least 90%.

The sequenced sample was CD8+ T cells from PBMCs. The chain uses TRBV4-2 and TRBJ1-2, with 9 central nucleotides matching TRBD1. The TCR sequence derives from a human donor with Susac syndrome. The sequenced DNA is TGTGCCAGCAGCCAAGATTTTGGGACAGGGAGCTATGGCTACACCTTC. Its amino acids are CASSQDFGTGSYGYTF.